This T cell receptor beta chain was recorded in a study of blood T cell repertoires in COVID-19. Per the original methods: Nucleated cell counts were estimated from reference gene primer amplification. Libraries were prepared by immunoSEQ multiplex PCR; TCRdb keeps only in-frame clonotypes and omits some of them. The V and J calls and clone size are taken from that table; D and trimming were inferred from the DNA. The table lists hundreds of thousands of clones, over 70% of them singletons, with roughly 7.9% in the top ten. The CDR3 is 14 residues long. CDR1 SGHAT and CDR2 FQNNGV come from the germline V gene. The trim removed 5 bases at V and 0 bases at J, leaving 3 bases unmatched.

This chain links TRBV11-2 with TRBJ2-7; 8 bases match TRBD2. The sequenced sample was peripheral blood. This receptor was taken from a woman older than 75 with acute or convalescent COVID-19. CDR3 in amino acids: CASSSTSGSYEQYF. DNA of the CDR3: TGTGCCAGCAGCAGTACTAGCGGCTCCTACGAGCAGTACTTC.